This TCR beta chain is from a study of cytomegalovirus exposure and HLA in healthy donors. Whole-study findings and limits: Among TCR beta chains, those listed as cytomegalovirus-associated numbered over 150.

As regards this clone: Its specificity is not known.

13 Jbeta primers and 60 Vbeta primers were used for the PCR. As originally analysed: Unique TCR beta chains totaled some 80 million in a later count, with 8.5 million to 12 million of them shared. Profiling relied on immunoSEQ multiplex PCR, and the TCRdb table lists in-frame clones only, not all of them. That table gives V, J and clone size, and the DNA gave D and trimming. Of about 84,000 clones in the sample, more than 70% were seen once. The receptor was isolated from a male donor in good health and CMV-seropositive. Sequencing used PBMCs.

CDR3 DNA: TGTGCCAGCAGCCCAGGGGGCAGCTTAGCCTCCTACGAGCAGTACTTC. Its protein is CASSPGGSLASYEQYF. The J gene is TRBJ2-7, the V gene TRBV9, with 8 nucleotides matching TRBD1. J gave up 0 bases and V 4 bases, and 9 bases lay outside the gene matches. The CDR3 contains 16 residues. Germline V lookup: CDR1 SGDLS, CDR2 YYNGEE.